The 20 T cell receptor beta chains reported below all come from one sample, sequenced in a study of breast tumors, draining lymph nodes, adjacent tissues. TCRdb redid the calling of the multiplex PCR reads with MiXCR, one entry per CDR3 protein. The table lists roughly 130,000 distinct CDR3 sequences, approximately 20% of them singletons, with roughly 3.5% in the top ten. The lymph nodes were axillary draining lymph nodes from breast cancer patients. The source material was axillary lymph node tissue. The receptors here all came from a female donor with breast cancer. Some clones in this sample may be carry-over from other donors' samples.

This clonotype has at least ten counts. The chain is built from TRBV2 and TRBJ2-5, with D unclear. CDR1 is SNHLY and CDR2 is FYNNEI in the germline V gene. The V end lost 3 bases, the J end lost 1 base, and 3 bases lay between the germline ends. The CDR3 sequence is 12 residues long. The CDR3 loop reads CASSDSQETQYF. CDR3 DNA: TGTGCCAGCAGTGACAGCCAAGAGACCCAGTACTTC.

The sample holds many counts of this clonotype. This chain joins TRBV7-9 and TRBJ1-3, with a possible D match to TRBD1 (5 bases). There are 14 residues in the CDR3. The germline V gene has CDR1 SEHNR and CDR2 FQNEAQ (reference sequence). Trimming removed 1 base at V and 4 bases at J, with 8 bases between. This CDR3 is CASSLGRTGNTIYF. CDR3 in DNA: TGTGCCAGCAGCTTAGGGAGGACAGGAAACACCATATATTTT.

The V and J genes are TRBV7-3 and TRBJ2-4; 10 nucleotides match TRBD2. The J segment lost 0 bases and the V segment lost 5 bases, leaving 10 bases of the junction unmatched. The CDR3 has 18 residues. The germline V gene encodes CDR1 SGHTA and CDR2 FQGTGA. The CDR3 bases are TGTGCCAGCAGCCTACCAGGGACTAGCGATCTAGCCAAAAACATTCAGTACTTC. Translating it yields CASSLPGTSDLAKNIQYF.

This clonotype has at least ten counts. This chain joins TRBV10-3 and TRBJ2-7; perhaps TRBD2 as D (5 bases). This CDR3 contains 13 residues. V lost 4 bases and J 3 bases, leaving 10 bases between the germline ends. The germline CDR1 and CDR2 sequences are ENHRY and SYGVKD. The CDR3 DNA sequence: TGTGCCATCAGTGTCAGCGGAAACTACGAGCAGTACTTC. Its translation is CAISVSGNYEQYF.

This clonotype was recorded many times. V usage is TRBV10-3 and J usage is TRBJ2-1, with a possible D match to TRBD2 (6 bases). The CDR3 runs to 15 residues. The V gene's germline CDR1 is ENHRY and CDR2 SYGVKD. V dropped 3 bases and J dropped 8 bases, with 17 bases sitting between them. DNA for the CDR3: TGTGCCATCAGTGACCGGGACTCCAACACCCATGAGCAGTTCTTC. This codes for CAISDRDSNTHEQFF.

There are many counts of this clonotype. V is TRBV6-1 and J is TRBJ1-6; D not certain. V shed 9 bases and J shed 9 bases, with 15 bases lying between them. Germline assignment: CDR1 MNHNS and CDR2 SASEGT. The CDR3 is 13 residues long. The CDR3 DNA sequence: TGTGCCAGTAGACTAACAGATAGTTCACCCCTCCACTTT. Its translation: CASRLTDSSPLHF.

In its sample, this clonotype is medium-sized. The V gene is TRBV5-8, the J gene TRBJ2-7; 7 nucleotides align to TRBD1. The V segment lost 4 bases and the J segment 2 bases; nucleotides outside the gene matches: 9. Germline CDR1 and CDR2: SGHTS and YDEGEE. This CDR3 has 15 residues. CDR3 in DNA: TGTGCCAGCAGCCGCGCGAGTGGACAGGCCTACGAGCAGTACTTC. This translates into CASSRASGQAYEQYF.

On this clonotype: This clone may be a read error of a much larger clone one base away. This sequence joins TRBV7-3 and TRBJ2-3; D perhaps matches TRBD2 (5 bases). The germline CDR1 and CDR2 sequences are SGHTA and FQGTGA. The CDR3 consists of 14 residues. The CDR3 loop is CAGSLKGVSDTQYF. Written as DNA, the CDR3 is TGTGCCGGCAGCTTAAAGGGAGTCTCAGATACGCAGTATTTT.

This clonotype was detected ten times or more. The V call is TRBV12-3 or TRBV12-4, the J call TRBJ1-5; D not certain. Trimming pared 3 bases from V and 2 bases from J, leaving 5 bases between. CDR3 size: 13 residues. The DNA of the CDR3 is TGTGCCAGCAGTTTCGGTCGCAATCAGCCCCAGCATTTT. Translation: CASSFGRNQPQHF.

In this sample, this clonotype turned up many times. The gene calls are TRBV20-1 and TRBJ2-5; D is unresolved. The CDR3 totals 13 residues. Germline CDR1 reads DFQATT; CDR2 reads SNEGSKA (reference sequence). The V and J ends lost 3 bases and 5 bases respectively, with 13 bases between them. The CDR3 DNA reads TGCAGTGCTAGTGAGTCCTTAGTGGAGACCCAGTACTTC. It encodes CSASESLVETQYF.

This clonotype was seen ten or more times. The gene calls are TRBV10-2 and TRBJ1-2; D gene uncertain. V was shortened by 3 bases and J by 5 bases, with 7 bases between the two germline ends. The CDR3 extends over 12 amino acids. In germline, CDR1 is WSHSY, CDR2 SAAADI. DNA of the CDR3: TGCGCCAGCAGTGAAACAAGTTATGGCTACACCTTC. Its protein product is CASSETSYGYTF.

This clonotype was observed many times. CDR3: CASSLGLAGGFGELFF. The CDR3 DNA follows: TGCGCCAGCAGCCTCGGACTAGCGGGAGGTTTCGGGGAGCTGTTTTTT. This chain connects TRBV4-1 to TRBJ2-2; 14 nucleotides align to TRBD2. Germline V gene sequence: CDR1 MGHRA, CDR2 YSYEKL. Trimming cost V 4 bases and J 7 bases; bases outside gene matches: 5. The CDR3 consists of 16 residues.

The rearrangement joins TRBV18 to TRBJ2-5; no firm D call. With 0 bases removed from V and 5 bases from J, the gap between germline ends came to 13 bases. This CDR3 region has 15 residues. Germline V gives CDR1 KGHSH, CDR2 LQKENI. The DNA for the CDR3 is TGTGCCAGCTCACCACCGGATAATTTATTGGAGACCCAGTACTTC. Residues: CASSPPDNLLETQYF.

This clonotype occurred a few times. The V gene is TRBV19, the J gene TRBJ1-5, with D possibly TRBD1 on 5 matching bases. The V gene's germline CDR1 is LNHDA and CDR2 SQIVND (reference sequence). This CDR3 has 15 amino acids. V lost 10 bases and J lost 2, with 18 bases in between. CDR3 residues: CATTSRGGGNQPQHF. CDR3 bases: TGTGCCACCACTTCTAGGGGTGGGGGCAATCAGCCCCAGCATTTT.

At least ten counts were recorded for this clonotype. The CDR3 loop reads CASSPSSYNEQFF. The CDR3, as DNA: TGCGCCAGCAGCCCGAGTTCCTACAATGAGCAGTTCTTC. The gene calls are TRBV4-1 and TRBJ2-1, with no clear D. V was trimmed by 4 bases and J by 1 base, leaving 5 bases between them. Germline-derived CDR1 and CDR2 are MGHRA and YSYEKL. The CDR3 spans 13 residues.

This clonotype has ten or more counts. The genes are TRBV6-1 and TRBJ2-3; TRBD1 aligns across 7 bases. Trimming took 6 bases from V and 2 from J; bases not matched to a gene: 5. The CDR3 length is 14 residues. Germline CDR1 reads MNHNS; CDR2 reads SASEGT. The CDR3 loop reads CASRPGQITDTQYF. CDR3 sequence (DNA): TGTGCCAGCAGGCCGGGACAGATCACAGATACGCAGTATTTT.

This clonotype was seen repeatedly, ten times or more. The J gene is TRBJ2-3, the V gene TRBV7-3; no firm D call. V shed 5 bases and J shed 5 bases, with 14 bases lying between them. This CDR3 is built from 14 residues. Germline V gene lookup returns CDR1 SGHTA and CDR2 FQGTGA. The CDR3 sequence is CASSQYTLGDTQYF. Here the CDR3 DNA reads TGTGCCAGCAGCCAGTACACCCTAGGAGATACGCAGTATTTT.

This clonotype was detected many times. The gene calls are TRBV14 and TRBJ2-3; 8 nucleotides match TRBD1. CDR3 length: 15 residues. Germline loops: CDR1 SGHDN, CDR2 FVKESK. Trimming cost V 5 bases and J 2 bases; bases outside gene matches: 6. CDR3 DNA sequence: TGTGCCAGCAGCGAAATGGGACAGGCCACAGATACGCAGTATTTT. Residues: CASSEMGQATDTQYF.

This clonotype was seen only a few times. This may be a read error, as it is one base from a much larger clone. The chain couples TRBV20-1 to TRBJ2-5; 9 bases map to TRBD1. Germline V gene sequence: CDR1 DFQATT, CDR2 SNEGSKA (reference sequence). This CDR3 is built from 14 residues. V shed 3 bases and J 4 bases; nucleotides not matched to a gene: 6. The CDR3 DNA reads as TGCAGTGCTAGCAGACAGGGGGTTCGAGAGACCCAGTACTTC. Its protein is CSASRQGVRETQYF.

This clonotype has ten or more counts. This chain joins TRBV5-1 and TRBJ2-1; D is ambiguous. This CDR3 is 15 amino acids long. Germline lookup yields CDR1 SGHRS and CDR2 YFSETQ. Trimming shortened V by 2 bases and J by 0 bases, and 9 bases separated the two germline ends. The CDR3 DNA reads TGCGCCAGCAGCTTAGATAGAGACTCCTACAATGAGCAGTTCTTC. Its protein product is CASSLDRDSYNEQFF.